A selection of T cell receptor beta chains follows, all from one sample in a study of T cell changes during pregnancy in multiple sclerosis. Method: immunoSEQ multiplex PCR; TCRdb's copy keeps in-frame clones and lacks some. This table has more than 30,000 clones, approximately 93% appearing once. The sequencing here drew on CD8+ T cells from peripheral blood mononuclear cells, taken in the third trimester of pregnancy. The receptors here all came from a female donor with multiple sclerosis, enrolled in a pregnancy study. Both conserved end residues are part of each CDR3. Each record gives: CDR3 length, V gene, CDR3 protein.

13,TRBV5-1,CASNEWGDTEAFF
17,TRBV18,CASSPRLAGAVTDTQYF
17,TRBV5-1,CASSRRGETGKRQPQHF
12,TRBV27,CASGHSPIEAFF
15,TRBV5-1,CASRIDRGSYNEQFF
15,TRBV6-1,CASSEAPSTTDTQYF
15,TRBV4-1,CASSSGTGGGNEQFF
16,TRBV19,CASSILAGGSYNEQFF
16,TRBV2,CASSEPSGPDSYEQYF
15,TRBV13,CASSPGTGTNYEQYF
17,TRBV9,CASSVGASGGLRETQYF
14,TRBV9,CASSPGHMQGTQYF
17,TRBV15,CATSLLLAGDPWETQYF
16,TRBV13,CASSPTGTSGNNEQFF
14,TRBV6-5,CASSAPGLHNEQFF
17,TRBV7-9,CASSPYSGGRADNEQFF
13,TRBV7-7,CASSLAPTGELFF
12,TRBV6-5,CACGGGANVLTF
15,TRBV27,CASNPVDRTHYGYTF
15,TRBV6-4,CASSETESFTDTQYF
15,TRBV9,CASSGSGGAQETQYF
12,TRBV19,CASSISSVGHTF
12,TRBV27,CASSFSGNGYTF
13,TRBV30,CAWIAGGANEQFF
18,TRBV9,CASSVYITGGVGNYGYTF
14,TRBV19,CASSPTSSGTEAFF
18,TRBV28,CASSFFSQVQGLNTEAFF
16,TRBV11-2,CASSLDLAGGTDTQYF
14,TRBV5-1,CASSFGYGNTEAFF
14,TRBV7-3,CASSLITGVYEQYF
15,TRBV9,CASSEEGQIQETQYF
11,TRBV5-4,CAMGPGNTIYF
18,TRBV7-3,CASSLEAGGGRSTDTQYF
14,TRBV6-5,CASSYSQGRDTQYF
16,TRBV27,CASSPTGEDYNSPLHF
15,TRBV6-4,CASSDTGVGNYGYTF
17,TRBV9,CASSLGQGAGGANVLTF
16,TRBV7-9,CASSQHPSGDGDTQYF
14,TRBV7-6,CASSLDRGQETQYF
13,TRBV6-1,CASRDREIAEQYF
12,TRBV5-5,CASSFGGNEQYF